This TCR beta chain was sequenced during a study of T cells after yellow fever vaccination. This CDR3 comprises 13 residues. Germline CDR1 reads ENHRY; CDR2 reads SYGVKD. V lost 11 bases, J lost 4 bases, and 6 bases stayed unmatched. TCRdb reanalysed the 5' RACE reads using MiXCR and keeps one entry per CDR3 protein. The sample lists some 320,000 distinct CDR3 sequences; 8.7% were seen once. This clonotype was observed a few times. Its antigen is undetermined. Whole-study findings and limits: Overall, a small share of clonotypes was seen in both CD4 and CD8 compartments.

The receptor's source is a man younger than 35 who received the YFV17D yellow fever vaccine. This chain uses TRBV10-3 with TRBJ2-5; 11 nucleotides agree with TRBD2. Source: CD4+ T cells sorted from PBMCs, taken 5 days after the yellow fever booster vaccination. The CDR3, as DNA: TGTGCCGCGCGGACTAGCGGGTCAGAGACCCAGTACTTC. It specifies CAARTSGSETQYF.